A single sample gave rise to the 10 T cell receptor beta chains below, sequenced in a study of tumor-infiltrating lymphocytes in primary liver carcinoma. A primer in the constant region served to generate TCR beta cDNA from approximately 450 ng of total RNA. ARM-PCR, slightly modified, supplied the TCR beta libraries through three nested multiplex PCR rounds. TRBV1-TRBV30 forward primers paired with a C-beta reverse primer were used in the first two PCR rounds, which ran approximately 10 cycles each. MiXCR was run by TCRdb on the multiplex PCR reads, yielding one entry per CDR3 protein. The sample contains around 78,000 distinct CDR3 sequences, 71% of which appear only once. Investigators took RNA and DNA out together from roughly 18-30 mg of unsorted bulk tissue. The sample taken for sequencing was liver tumor tissue from sampling region 4. The subset denotes: tumor region T4, right-lateral pole. All receptors come from a woman in her fifties or sixties with primary liver carcinoma and hepatitis B virus infection.

This clonotype came up once. An end of the junction differs from the germline gene, which may be a read error. This chain uses TRBV6-5 with TRBJ2-2, with 9 bases lining up with TRBD1. CDR1 is MNHEY, CDR2 SVGAGI, per germline. The CDR3 is 14 residues long. CDR3 DNA: TGCGCCAGCAATCGGGACAGGGAGGCCGGGGAGCTATTTTTT. Amino acids: CASNRDREAGELFF.

This clonotype has a handful of counts. The CDR3 spells CASSFPRGRSTDTQYF. For the CDR3, the DNA is TGTGCCAGCAGCTTCCCCAGGGGGCGTAGCACAGATACGCAGTATTTT. The chain has TRBV7-2 and TRBJ2-3; 8 nucleotides match TRBD1. Germline assignment: CDR1 SGHTA and CDR2 FQGNSA. CDR3 length: 16 amino acids. Losses at the gene ends were 3 bases for V and 0 bases for J; bases not matched to a gene: 5.

The chain carries TRBV6-1 and TRBJ2-7, with 8 bases fitting TRBD2. CDR1 is MNHNS, CDR2 SASEGT, per germline. V lost 7 bases to trimming and J lost 5 bases; unmatched junction nucleotides: 16. CDR3 size: 16 residues. The CDR3 loop is CASIDPPGTGRDEQYF. In DNA, the CDR3 is TGTGCCAGCATTGACCCCCCCGGAACCGGGAGGGACGAGCAGTACTTC.

There are many counts of this clonotype. The V and J genes are TRBV12-3 or TRBV12-4 and TRBJ2-1; the match to TRBD1 covers 7 bases. CDR3 length equals 14 residues. The junction had 9 bases not matched to a gene; V was cut back by 2 bases and J by 11 bases. This CDR3 reads CASSLTRTGPKQFF. CDR3 sequence (DNA): TGTGCCAGCAGTTTAACCCGGACAGGACCGAAGCAGTTCTTC.

The chain is built from TRBV6-9 and TRBJ2-1; 8 positions match TRBD2. The V segment lost 7 bases and the J segment 13 bases; nucleotides outside the gene matches: 21. Germline V lookup: CDR1 MNHGY, CDR2 SVAAGI. The CDR3 sequence is 16 residues long. The DNA for the CDR3 is TGTGCCAGCAACTTTACAAGCGGGAGATATTACAATGGACAGTTCTTC. It specifies CASNFTSGRYYNGQFF.

As concerns this clonotype: A junction boundary mismatches the germline segment, possibly from a read error. This chain joins TRBV28 and TRBJ2-5; the D gene could be TRBD1 or TRBD2 (7 bases each). This CDR3 has 16 residues. The V gene's germline CDR1 is MDHEN and CDR2 SYDVKM. The CDR3 DNA follows: TGTACCAGCAGTCCCCAGGGGGGGGCGCTCCAAGAGACCCAGTACTTC. Protein sequence: CTSSPQGGALQETQYF.

Worth noting for this clonotype: A junction boundary mismatches the germline segment, possibly from a read error. The CDR3 bases are TGTGCCAACAGTTACCCAAACAGGGGGGACAAGCCCCAGCATTTT. It codes for CANSYPNRGDKPQHF. V gene TRBV6-6 combines with J gene TRBJ1-5, with 8 bases aligning to TRBD1. CDR1 and CDR2 (germline): MNHNY, SVGAGI (reference sequence). This CDR3 has 15 residues.

The chain has TRBV29-1 and TRBJ2-3; possibly TRBD1 for D (6 bases). Between the trimmed V and J ends, which lost 4 bases and 6 bases, there was a span of 14 bases. The CDR3 contains 13 residues. CDR1 and CDR2 from the germline V gene are SQVTM and ANQGSEA. The CDR3 is CSVARGVEDTQYF. The CDR3 DNA sequence: TGCAGCGTTGCCAGGGGAGTTGAGGATACGCAGTATTTT.

By proportion, this clonotype is medium-sized. The rearrangement joins TRBV11-2 to TRBJ2-1, with 7 nucleotides matching TRBD1. The CDR3 runs to 13 residues. The V gene's germline CDR1 is SGHAT and CDR2 FQNNGV. V was pared by 5 bases and J by 2 bases, with 0 bases of the junction left unmatched. CDR3 in amino acids: CASSGTAYNEQFF. As DNA, the CDR3 is TGTGCCAGCAGCGGGACAGCCTACAATGAGCAGTTCTTC. The full variable domain, in which reference TRBV11-2 and TRBJ2-1 provide the parts outside the CDR3, is EAGVAQSPRYKIIEKRQSVAFWCNPISGHATLYWYQQILGQGPKLLIQFQNNGVVDDSQLPKDRFSAERLKGVDSTLKIQPAKLEDSAVYLCASSGTAYNEQFFGPGTRLTVL.

There are many counts of this clonotype. The CDR3 DNA is TGTGCCAGCAGACCCTTGGGGTACAGGGCGGGGACTGAAGCTTTCTTT. Translated, it gives CASRPLGYRAGTEAFF. The rearrangement links TRBV5-4 to TRBJ1-1; weak D call: TRBD1 (6 bases). Germline values: CDR1 SGHNT, CDR2 YYREEE (reference sequence). The CDR3 loop spans 16 amino acids. The V and J ends lost 5 bases and 5 bases respectively, with 22 bases between them.